This T cell receptor beta chain was identified during a study of PD-1 blockade in mismatch repair-deficient tumors. Overall study context: Enrolled about 2012-2016, patients had progressing, pretreated mismatch repair-deficient cancers of 11 to 13 types.

With 4 bases removed from V and 2 bases from J, the gap between germline ends came to 9 bases. This CDR3 region has 13 residues. The germline CDR1 and CDR2 sequences are SGHRS and YFSETQ. The study, taken as a whole, reports: After pembrolizumab, tumor-resident clones rose rapidly, then generally contracted before radiologic responses.

All patients were mismatch repair deficient, assessed by either PCR or immunohistochemistry. The TCR-sequenced patients were a few responders to pembrolizumab. Sequenced by immunoSEQ multiplex PCR; TCRdb stores in-frame clones only, minus some. The sample has about 120,000 clones; about 88% are singletons. Only one count was recorded for this clone. Its antigen is not identified. The specimen was peripheral blood, collected 44 weeks after starting pembrolizumab. This sequence originates from an adult with mismatch repair-deficient cancer. The chain has TRBV5-1 and TRBJ1-1; weak D call: TRBD1 (6 bases). Written as DNA, the CDR3 is TGCGCCAGCAGCACACAGGGTAACACTGAAGCTTTCTTT. Amino acid sequence: CASSTQGNTEAFF.